Sequencing of this T cell receptor beta chain was carried out in a study of tumor-infiltrating lymphocytes in localized non-small cell lung cancer. Study-level findings and limits: Recurrence-free survival showed no association with tumor T-cell fraction. Different pieces of the same tissue were used for each assay.

In its sample, this clone was seen once. Its target is not known. This CDR3 comprises 14 residues. The V end was cut by 7 bases, the J end by 4 bases, with 14 bases between. Germline-derived CDR1 and CDR2 are SEHNR and FQNEAQ (reference sequence). TCRdb keeps only in-frame clones here, not all; method: immunoSEQ multiplex PCR. The table includes 13,000 or so clones, 60% to 70% detected once. The chain links TRBV7-9 to TRBJ1-3; D might be TRBD1 (5 bases). Material: lung tumor tissue. The TCR was taken from a human donor with non-small cell lung cancer. CDR3 nucleotide sequence: TGTGCCAGCACCTTGGGGGGACCCGGAAACACCATATATTTT. This sequence encodes CASTLGGPGNTIYF. The full variable domain, with the rest looked up from reference TRBV7-9 and TRBJ1-3, is DTGVSQNPRHKITKRGQNVTFRCDPISEHNRLYWYRQTLGQGPEFLTYFQNEAQLEKSRLLSDRFSAERPKGSFSTLEIQRTEQGDSAMYLCASTLGGPGNTIYFGEGSWLTVV.